The entry below describes one T cell receptor beta chain. These data belong to a study of blood T cell repertoires in COVID-19. Original analysis: The assay estimated nucleated cells by amplifying reference gene primers. Only in-frame clones appear in the TCRdb table, and some are missing; sequencing was by immunoSEQ multiplex PCR. V and J calls and clone size are given by that table; D and trimming were obtained from the DNA. The repertoire consists of about 74,000 clones, with roughly 88% occurring once and the leading ten covering around 2.8%. CDR1 and CDR2 from the germline V gene are SGHTS and YDEGEE. V was clipped by 7 bases and J by 6 bases, with 27 bases between them. CDR3 length: 17 residues.

The sequence was collected from a man in his 70s with active or convalescent COVID-19. The specimen sequenced was peripheral blood. The chain has TRBV5-8 and TRBJ2-3; D is ambiguous. The CDR3 loop reads CASPLGLWIRGYDTQYF. The CDR3, as DNA: TGTGCCAGCCCTCTGGGCCTGTGGATCCGTGGTTACGATACGCAGTATTTT.